This paragraph covers one T cell receptor (beta chain) sequence. The antigen is unknown. Other nucleotide sequences from this sample produce the same CDR3. Donors were ostensibly healthy at sampling, although undocumented immune exposures were probable. The data were taken from a study of cytomegalovirus exposure and HLA in healthy donors. Study-wide results and limits: Later analysis showed most CMV-associated TCR beta chains appearing HLA-restricted.

Germline CDR1 and CDR2: LNHDA and SQIVND (reference sequence). CDR3 length: 13 residues. With 3 bases clipped from V and 4 bases from J, the junction kept 2 bases outside the gene matches. Primers for the PCR totalled 60 Vbeta and 13 Jbeta. Measured with immunoSEQ multiplex PCR; TCRdb has only the in-frame clones, and not every one. Of 95,000 or so clones in the sample, roughly 79% are singletons; the top ten hold roughly 4.5%. This sequence was found in a woman in her 40s in good health and CMV-seronegative. Material: PBMCs. The rearrangement links TRBV19 to TRBJ1-2; 7 bases are shared with TRBD1. CDR3 protein: CASSIDRVYGYTF. The CDR3 nucleotides read TGTGCCAGTAGTATCGACAGGGTCTATGGCTACACCTTC.